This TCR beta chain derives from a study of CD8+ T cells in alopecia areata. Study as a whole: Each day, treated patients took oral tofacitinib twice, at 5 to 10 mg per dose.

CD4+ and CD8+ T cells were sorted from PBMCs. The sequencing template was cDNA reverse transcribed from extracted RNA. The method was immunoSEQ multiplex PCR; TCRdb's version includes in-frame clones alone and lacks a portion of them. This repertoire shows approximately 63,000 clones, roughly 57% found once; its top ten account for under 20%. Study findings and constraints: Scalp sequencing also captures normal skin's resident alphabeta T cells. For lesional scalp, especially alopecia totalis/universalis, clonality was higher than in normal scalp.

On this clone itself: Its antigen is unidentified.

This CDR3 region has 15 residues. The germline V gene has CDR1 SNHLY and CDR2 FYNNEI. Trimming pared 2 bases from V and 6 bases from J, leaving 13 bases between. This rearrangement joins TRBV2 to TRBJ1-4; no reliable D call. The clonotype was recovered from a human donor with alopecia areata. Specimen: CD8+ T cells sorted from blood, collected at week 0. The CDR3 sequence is CASSEWRGFDEKLFF. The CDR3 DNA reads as TGTGCCAGCAGTGAATGGCGCGGGTTTGATGAAAAACTGTTTTTT. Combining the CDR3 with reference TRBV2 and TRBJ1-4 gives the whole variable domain EPEVTQTPSHQVTQMGQEVILRCVPISNHLYFYWYRQILGQKVEFLVSFYNNEISEKSEIFDDQFSVERPDGSNFTLKIRSTKLEDSAMYFCASSEWRGFDEKLFFGSGTQLSVL.